What follows are 20 T cell receptor beta chains derived from one specimen sequenced in a study of T cells expressing NK-cell markers. TCRdb derives one entry per CDR3 protein from the 5' RACE reads, leaving out DNA. Seen in this sample are about 550,000 distinct CDR3 sequences; the ten most common clones hold approximately 3.6%. Sample: blood T cells: a sorted CD56 or NKG2C T cell subset, CD4+ or CD8+ T cells, or bulk PBMC T cells (not recorded which). The source of these receptors is a man younger than 35 in good health.

V is TRBV3-1 and J is TRBJ2-3; without DNA, the TCRdb call of TRBD2 cannot be checked. Germline V gene data show CDR1 as LGHDT and CDR2 as YNNKEL (reference sequence). CDR3 length: 19 residues. The CDR3 here is CASSQEGLAGGPATDTQYF.

The chain employs TRBV24-1 and TRBJ2-1; TCRdb's assignment of TRBD2 cannot be checked, as there is no DNA. The germline CDR1 and CDR2 sequences are KGHDR and SFDVKD. The CDR3 covers 15 residues. The CDR3 loop is CATSDLLAGINEQFF.

The chain employs TRBV6-1 and TRBJ1-3. The CDR3 is 14 amino acids. Germline CDR1 MNHNS, CDR2 SASEGT. The CDR3 is CASRSGWSGNTIYF.

The chain joins TRBV25-1 to TRBJ2-7; TCRdb names TRBD1, which stays unverified in the absence of DNA. This CDR3 is 11 amino acids long. Germline values: CDR1 MGHDK, CDR2 SYGVNS. CDR3 sequence reads: CASSELGGQYF.

This chain connects TRBV6-1 to TRBJ2-1; as DNA is missing, the TRBD1 call by TCRdb cannot be tested. The CDR3 is 14 residues long. Germline CDR1 is MNHNS and CDR2 is SASEGT. The CDR3 sequence: CASNLQGPHNEQFF.

The chain uses TRBV3-1 and TRBJ1-5; no DNA is available, so the TRBD1 call from TCRdb remains unchecked. The CDR3 covers 13 residues. Germline CDR1 reads LGHDT; CDR2 reads YNNKEL (reference sequence). This chain's CDR3 is CASSQDSGRPQHF.

The chain is built from TRBV27 and TRBJ2-2; TCRdb gives TRBD2 as the D gene, but with no DNA this cannot be confirmed. This CDR3 has 15 amino acids. Looked up from germline, CDR1 is MNHEY and CDR2 is SMNVEV (reference sequence). CDR3: CASHGLAVNTGELFF.

The V and J genes are TRBV5-8 and TRBJ2-2. CDR1 and CDR2 (germline): SGHTS, YDEGEE. This CDR3 comprises 13 residues. The CDR3: CASSGFGTGELFF.

The rearrangement links TRBV29-1 to TRBJ2-1; TCRdb selects TRBD2, and the lack of DNA leaves this call unchecked. Germline CDR1 and CDR2: SQVTM and ANQGSEA. The CDR3 is 16 residues long. The CDR3 region is CSVGQTSGPTYNEQFF.

The chain is built from TRBV6-5 and TRBJ2-2; TCRdb designates TRBD2, a call that cannot be tested without DNA. The germline CDR1 and CDR2 sequences are MNHEY and SVGAGI. The CDR3 length is 17 residues. CDR3 sequence: CASSYPAGGTLGRELFF.

The chain uses TRBV7-9 and TRBJ1-5; TCRdb picks TRBD1, but there is no DNA to check that call. The CDR3 length is 18 residues. In germline, CDR1 is SEHNR, CDR2 FQNEAQ (reference sequence). Here the CDR3 reads CASSLDPRGGQGGQPQHF.

The J gene is TRBJ2-1, the V gene TRBV29-1. The CDR3 extends over 14 amino acids. Germline lookup yields CDR1 SQVTM and CDR2 ANQGSEA. Here the CDR3 reads CSVVYREVYNEQFF.

The CDR3 loop is CSVGRRPEQYF. V usage is TRBV29-1 and J usage is TRBJ2-7; TCRdb gives TRBD2 as the D gene, but with no DNA this cannot be confirmed. The CDR3 spans 11 residues. CDR1 and CDR2 (germline): SQVTM, ANQGSEA.

The rearrangement uses TRBV12-3 or TRBV12-4 and TRBJ1-1. This CDR3 has 13 residues. CDR3 protein: CASTLRRGTEAFF.

V is TRBV6-2 or TRBV6-3 and J is TRBJ2-7; with no DNA, the TCRdb D assignment of TRBD1 cannot be verified. Germline V CDR1 and CDR2: MNHEY, SVGEGT. There are 17 residues in the CDR3. CDR3 protein: CASSPFFRGTASYEQYF.

This chain connects TRBV7-3 to TRBJ2-1. Germline assignment: CDR1 SGHTA and CDR2 FQGTGA. This CDR3 is built from 14 residues. CDR3 sequence reads: CASSLSPADNEQFF.

The rearrangement joins TRBV7-9 to TRBJ2-1; there is no DNA to check the TCRdb D call of TRBD1. Germline CDR1 reads SEHNR; CDR2 reads FQNEAQ (reference sequence). This CDR3 is built from 16 residues. CDR3: CASSFPGGPYSNEQFF.

J is TRBJ1-2 and V is TRBV6-4; the TCRdb D gene call, TRBD1, has no DNA to confirm it. There are 13 residues in the CDR3. Germline-derived CDR1 and CDR2 are MRHNA and SNTAGT. The CDR3 protein is CASSDTGLGGYTF.

The rearrangement links TRBV12-3 or TRBV12-4 to TRBJ2-7; the D call from TCRdb, TRBD2, cannot be confirmed without DNA. The length of the CDR3 is 15 residues. The CDR3 here is CASSLMEDFPYEQYF.

The rearrangement links TRBV5-1 to TRBJ1-2; lacking DNA, the TRBD1 call made by TCRdb goes unchecked. The germline CDR1 and CDR2 sequences are SGHRS and YFSETQ. CDR3 length: 15 residues. CDR3 in amino acids: CASSPQGNAYYGYTF.